Sequencing of this T cell receptor beta chain was carried out in a study of OX40 agonist ivuxolimab in advanced cancers. Overall study: A mean age of about 56 years, range roughly 20 to 80, was recorded, and approximately 85% were male.

Profiling relied on immunoSEQ multiplex PCR, and the TCRdb table lists in-frame clones only, not all of them. This table has about 59,000 clones, 75% to 85% appearing once. This CDR3 has 12 amino acids. The germline CDR1 and CDR2 sequences are SGHVS and FQNEAQ. V was shortened by 3 bases and J by 4 bases, with 6 bases between the two germline ends. This TCR was sampled from an adult with an advanced solid tumor such as melanoma, head and neck, liver or kidney cancer. The chain has TRBV7-8 and TRBJ1-2, with D perhaps TRBD1 (5 bases). The starting material was CD4+ or CD8+ T cells sorted from blood, obtained in a trial of the OX40 agonist ivuxolimab. This CDR3 is CASSLGLYGYTF. CDR3 coding DNA: TGTGCCAGCAGCTTGGGACTCTATGGCTACACCTTC.